What follows are 20 T cell receptor beta chains derived from one specimen sequenced in a study of breast tumors, draining lymph nodes, adjacent tissues. Using its own MiXCR run on the multiplex PCR reads, TCRdb lists one record per CDR3 protein. Among under 350,000 distinct CDR3 sequences listed, under 35% were seen once. Samples came from axillary lymph nodes draining the breast cancer. Sequencing was done on a sample of axillary lymph node tissue. These receptors came from a female donor with breast cancer. Some clones in this sample may be carry-over from other donors' samples.

This clonotype was seen repeatedly, ten times or more. This chain uses TRBV12-3 or TRBV12-4 with TRBJ1-5, with TRBD1 matching 7 bases. The V segment lost 5 bases and the J segment 0 bases; nucleotides outside the gene matches: 10. The CDR3 is made up of 17 amino acids. CDR3 DNA sequence: TGTGCCAGCAGTCTCAACTCAGGGGGAGGTAGCAATCAGCCCCAGCATTTT. Amino acids: CASSLNSGGGSNQPQHF.

This clonotype was seen at least ten times. The rearrangement joins TRBV13 to TRBJ2-3; 11 positions match TRBD2. V lost 3 bases, J lost 0 bases, and 8 bases stayed unmatched. The CDR3 spans 18 residues. Per germline, CDR1 PRHDT and CDR2 FYEKMQ (reference sequence). Here the CDR3 DNA reads TGTGCCAGCAGCTTTTTCCGACTAGCGGGATCTAGCACAGATACGCAGTATTTT. Translated, it gives CASSFFRLAGSSTDTQYF. Full variable domain (outside the CDR3, taken from reference TRBV13 and TRBJ2-3): AAGVIQSPRHLIKEKRETATLKCYPIPRHDTVYWYQQGPGQDPQFLISFYEKMQSDKGSIPDRFSAQQFSDYHSELNMSSLELGDSALYFCASSFFRLAGSSTDTQYFGPGTRLTVL.

In its sample, this clonotype was seen many times. V usage is TRBV6-5 and J usage is TRBJ2-3; 14 nucleotides agree with TRBD2. This CDR3 is built from 16 residues. CDR1 is MNHEY and CDR2 is SVGAGI in the germline V gene. J lost 6 bases, V lost 2 bases, and 4 bases had no gene match. In nucleotides, the CDR3 is TGTGCCAGCAGTTACGGACTAGCGGGAGGCCGGGATACGCAGTATTTT. Protein sequence: CASSYGLAGGRDTQYF.

This clonotype was seen ten or more times. The chain uses TRBV24-1 and TRBJ2-6; D is unresolved. In germline, CDR1 is KGHDR, CDR2 SFDVKD. The V end lost 6 bases, the J end lost 0 bases, and 5 bases lay between the germline ends. The CDR3 consists of 14 residues. The CDR3 nucleotides are TGTGCCACCAGTTCGGGCTCTGGGGCCAACGTCCTGACTTTC. It specifies CATSSGSGANVLTF.

This clonotype was detected many times. The chain has TRBV7-9 and TRBJ2-3; 7 bases fit TRBD2. Trimming cost V 5 bases and J 6 bases; bases outside gene matches: 5. Germline values: CDR1 SEHNR, CDR2 FQNEAQ (reference sequence). The CDR3 has 13 residues. The CDR3 DNA sequence: TGTGCCAGCAGCCAGACTAGCCGGGATACGCAGTATTTT. Its protein product is CASSQTSRDTQYF.

For this clonotype: A much larger clone lies a single base off, so this may be a read error. The chain links TRBV11-3 to TRBJ2-1; 10 bases match TRBD1. CDR1 is SGHNT and CDR2 is YENEEA in the germline V gene. The CDR3 loop spans 16 amino acids. The CDR3 bases are TGTGCCAGCAGCTTAGCTAGGACAGGGGGAAAGAATGAGCGGTTCTTC. Its protein is CASSLARTGGKNERFF.

This clonotype was counted once. The rearrangement uses TRBV20-1 and TRBJ2-5; 10 bases align to TRBD1. CDR3 length equals 14 residues. Germline assignment: CDR1 DFQATT and CDR2 SNEGSKA (reference sequence). V shed 2 bases and J 5 bases; nucleotides not matched to a gene: 5. CDR3 DNA: TGCAGTGCTAGACCCGGACAGGGGGTCGAGACCCAGTACTTC. This codes for CSARPGQGVETQYF.

The chain couples TRBV7-2 to TRBJ2-3; D is uncertain. Per the germline V gene, CDR1 is SGHTA and CDR2 is FQGNSA. The V gene lost 2 bases and the J gene lost 2 bases, with 17 bases spanning the gap. The CDR3 length is 17 residues. The CDR3 spells CASSLRAQPKNTDTQYF. The CDR3 DNA follows: TGTGCCAGCAGCTTAAGGGCCCAACCCAAGAACACAGATACGCAGTATTTT.

Comment on this clonotype: A much larger clone is a single base away; this may be a read error. This chain's CDR3 is CASSPDRAQGEQYF. CDR3 coding DNA: TGTGCCAGCAGCCCCGACAGGGCCCAGGGGGAGCAGTACTTC. The rearrangement joins TRBV6-5 to TRBJ2-7; 7 bases agree with TRBD1. Unmatched junction bases numbered 12, after V lost 6 bases and J lost 7 bases. CDR3 length: 14 amino acids. Germline CDR1 is MNHEY and CDR2 is SVGAGI.

This clonotype was seen ten or more times. J is TRBJ2-7 and V is TRBV5-1; 7 bases align to TRBD1. The CDR3 loop spans 14 amino acids. In germline, CDR1 is SGHRS, CDR2 YFSETQ. After removal of 3 bases from V and 7 bases from J, the junction contained 10 bases not matched to a gene. The chain's CDR3 is CASSSTTGSGEQYF. As DNA, the CDR3 is TGCGCCAGCAGCTCGACGACAGGGTCGGGGGAGCAGTACTTC.

The rearrangement joins TRBV10-3 to TRBJ2-7, with 9 bases lining up with TRBD2. This CDR3 has 15 amino acids. Germline V CDR1 and CDR2: ENHRY, SYGVKD. J lost 7 bases, V lost 4 bases, and 11 bases had no gene match. In DNA form, the CDR3 reads TGTGCCATCAGTGGGCGAAGACTAGCGGACGGGGAGCAGTACTTC. Residues: CAISGRRLADGEQYF.

As to this clonotype: Here the CDR3 omits its conserved ending phenylalanine or tryptophan, so a read error is the likely source. CDR3 coding DNA: TGTGCCACCAGTGTGTCTAGCGGGATCAGTGAGCAGTTCCTC. Its protein product is CATSVSSGISEQFL. The V gene is TRBV24-1, the J gene TRBJ2-1, with 9 nucleotides matching TRBD2. Germline CDR1 reads KGHDR; CDR2 reads SFDVKD. The CDR3 totals 14 residues. The V and J ends lost 5 bases and 9 bases, in that order; junction bases with no gene match: 7.

This clonotype was seen many times. The chain uses TRBV20-1 and TRBJ2-5; 14 bases map to TRBD2. The CDR3 is made up of 18 amino acids. Germline assignment: CDR1 DFQATT and CDR2 SNEGSKA (reference sequence). V was pared by 2 bases and J by 5 bases, with 13 bases of the junction left unmatched. In DNA, the CDR3 is TGCAGTGCTAGAAATAAACCGACTAGCGGGAGGGCCCGGGAGACCCAGTACTTC. It encodes CSARNKPTSGRARETQYF.

The V gene is TRBV6-4, the J gene TRBJ1-3; TRBD1 might be the D (5 bases). The CDR3 has 16 amino acids. Trimming took 5 bases from V and 0 from J, leaving 14 bases between them. Germline values: CDR1 MRHNA, CDR2 SNTAGT. The DNA for the CDR3 is TGTGCCAGCAGTCACGGGGGTTTGGGCTCTGGAAACACCATATATTTT. Its protein product is CASSHGGLGSGNTIYF.

The table lists this clonotype with a few counts. The chain is built from TRBV5-6 and TRBJ1-1; no clear D gene. The CDR3 contains 14 residues. The V end lost 2 bases, the J end lost 0 bases, and 8 bases lay between the germline ends. Germline CDR1 and CDR2: SGHDT and YYEEEE. Here the CDR3 DNA reads TGTGCCAGCAGCTTCGGCAGCGTGAACACTGAAGCTTTCTTT. Amino acids: CASSFGSVNTEAFF.

V gene TRBV5-6 combines with J gene TRBJ2-5; D may correspond to TRBD1 or TRBD2 (5 bases each). The germline V and J ends were trimmed by 6 bases and 5 bases, with 20 bases remaining between them. This CDR3 has 15 residues. Germline loops: CDR1 SGHDT, CDR2 YYEEEE. The chain's CDR3 is CASTRADTGQETQYF. The CDR3, as DNA: TGTGCCAGCACCCGGGCCGACACGGGGCAGGAGACCCAGTACTTC.

This clonotype appeared a few times. The chain carries TRBV15 and TRBJ1-1; D perhaps matches TRBD1 (5 bases). The CDR3 is 16 amino acids. Germline V gives CDR1 LNHNV, CDR2 YYDKDF (reference sequence). V was trimmed by 0 bases and J by 0 bases, leaving 11 bases between them. CDR3 sequence (DNA): TGTGCCACCAGCAGAGATCCCAGGGCAGTGAACACTGAAGCTTTCTTT. Translation gives CATSRDPRAVNTEAFF.

This clonotype was observed many times. V is TRBV5-1 and J is TRBJ2-7; D not resolved. This CDR3 is 11 amino acids long. Germline V lookup: CDR1 SGHRS, CDR2 YFSETQ. Trimming took 4 bases from V and 6 from J, leaving 8 bases between them. The CDR3 nucleotides read TGCGCCAGCAGCCTCCAAGGCGAGCAGTACTTC. Amino acid sequence: CASSLQGEQYF. The full variable domain, completed using reference TRBV5-1 and TRBJ2-7, is KAGVTQTPRYLIKTRGQQVTLSCSPISGHRSVSWYQQTPGQGLQFLFEYFSETQRNKGNFPGRFSGRQFSNSRSEMNVSTLELGDSALYLCASSLQGEQYFGPGTRLTVT.

Concerning this clonotype: This may arise from a read error, as a much more abundant clone is one base away. The V call is TRBV20-1, the J call TRBJ2-3, with 7 bases identical to TRBD1. The end of the DNA fits TRBJ1-5 better, so the J call may be wrong. Germline CDR1 reads DFQATT; CDR2 reads SNEGSKA (reference sequence). This CDR3 has 12 residues. CDR3 bases: TGCAGTGCTAGTACAGGGACAGATACGCAGCATTTT. Protein: CSASTGTDTQHF.

This clonotype was found many times. CDR3 bases: TGTGCCAGCAGCTCAGTGGGGGCTAACTATGGCTACACCTTC. This encodes CASSSVGANYGYTF. This chain joins TRBV11-2 and TRBJ1-2; D perhaps matches TRBD1 (5 bases). The CDR3 has 14 amino acids. The germline CDR1 and CDR2 sequences are SGHAT and FQNNGV. The V and J ends lost 4 bases and 0 bases respectively, with 9 bases between them. Full variable domain (rest looked up from reference TRBV11-2 and TRBJ1-2): EAGVAQSPRYKIIEKRQSVAFWCNPISGHATLYWYQQILGQGPKLLIQFQNNGVVDDSQLPKDRFSAERLKGVDSTLKIQPAKLEDSAVYLCASSSVGANYGYTFGSGTRLTVV.